A single sample is the source of the 30 T cell receptor beta chains below, sequenced in a study of control samples from healthy donors and cancer patients. Repertoires were generated with immunoSEQ multiplex PCR, while TCRdb's copy carries only in-frame clones and drops some. In the table there are fewer than 250,000 clones, 91% of which are singletons. Sequenced material: blood. All receptors derive from a man aged 25-45 years in good health.

The chain joins TRBV16 to TRBJ1-2, with D unresolved. The germline CDR1 and CDR2 sequences are KGHSY and FQNENV. The CDR3 runs to 15 residues. The V end was cut by 1 base, the J end by 2 bases, with 11 bases between. The CDR3 sequence: CASSQLAGVNYGYTF. The CDR3, as DNA: TGTGCCAGCAGCCAATTAGCCGGAGTGAACTATGGCTACACCTTC.

The V gene is TRBV2, the J gene TRBJ2-7, with D tentatively TRBD1 (7 bases). CDR1 SNHLY and CDR2 FYNNEI come from the germline V gene. The CDR3 contains 14 residues. Trimming took 6 bases from V and 3 from J, leaving 15 bases between them. Written as DNA, the CDR3 is TGTGCCAGCAGCAGGGGGGCCTCGTACTACGAGCAGTACTTC. Amino acid sequence: CASSRGASYYEQYF.

V is TRBV15 and J is TRBJ1-3, with D uncertain. CDR3 size: 14 residues. Looked up from germline, CDR1 is LNHNV and CDR2 is YYDKDF (reference sequence). The V end lost 1 base, the J end lost 4 bases, and 8 bases lay between the germline ends. The DNA of the CDR3 is TGTGCCACCAGCAGAGGAGGCGCGGGAAACACCATATATTTT. Residues: CATSRGGAGNTIYF.

The rearrangement joins TRBV2 to TRBJ2-3, with D possibly being TRBD1 (6 bases). The ends were cut back, 2 bases at V and 0 bases at J, with 12 bases in the middle. The CDR3 sequence is 16 residues long. Germline values: CDR1 SNHLY, CDR2 FYNNEI. The CDR3 nucleotides are TGTGCCAGCAGTGAAAATCTCAGGGGAAGCACAGATACGCAGTATTTT. Its protein product is CASSENLRGSTDTQYF.

The CDR3 DNA reads TGTGCCAGCAGTGAACGTATGGGAACTGAAGCTTTCTTT. It specifies CASSERMGTEAFF. The chain links TRBV6-1 to TRBJ1-1; no clear D. The CDR3 totals 13 residues. V lost 2 bases to trimming and J lost 5 bases, with 9 bases between them. Germline values: CDR1 MNHNS, CDR2 SASEGT.

The chain uses TRBV2 and TRBJ2-3, with D unclear. The V gene lost 5 bases and the J gene lost 0 bases, with 12 bases spanning the gap. The germline V gene encodes CDR1 SNHLY and CDR2 FYNNEI. The CDR3 runs to 15 residues. DNA of the CDR3: TGTGCCAGCAGTCCTCAGGAGACTAGCACAGATACGCAGTATTTT. Translation gives CASSPQETSTDTQYF.

This clone was seen a single time. This rearrangement joins TRBV7-9 to TRBJ2-3; no definite D call. In germline, CDR1 is SEHNR, CDR2 FQNEAQ (reference sequence). Trimming took 2 bases from V and 0 from J, leaving 6 bases between them. The CDR3 is 14 amino acids. CDR3 DNA: TGTGCCAGCAGCTTACAATCTAGCACAGATACGCAGTATTTT. Protein: CASSLQSSTDTQYF.

The chain carries TRBV27 and TRBJ1-5; no firm D call. The V and J ends lost 3 bases and 3 bases respectively, with 6 bases between them. This CDR3 is 13 amino acids long. Germline CDR1 MNHEY, CDR2 SMNVEV (reference sequence). The CDR3 reads CASSFAFNQPQHF. DNA for the CDR3: TGTGCCAGCAGTTTCGCTTTCAATCAGCCCCAGCATTTT.

V gene TRBV5-1 combines with J gene TRBJ2-3, with 8 bases fitting TRBD2. The germline V gene has CDR1 SGHRS and CDR2 YFSETQ. CDR3 length equals 16 residues. V trimming: 3 bases; J trimming: 5 bases; junction bases outside the gene matches: 11. The CDR3 nucleotides are TGCGCCAGCAGCTCAGACACGGGGGGGCCCATAGATACGCAGTATTTT. This encodes CASSSDTGGPIDTQYF.

The V gene is TRBV7-9, the J gene TRBJ2-3; 7 positions match TRBD1. The CDR3 is made up of 13 amino acids. Germline assignment: CDR1 SEHNR and CDR2 FQNEAQ (reference sequence). The V and J ends lost 8 bases and 4 bases, in that order; junction bases with no gene match: 6. DNA of the CDR3: TGTGCCAGCGACGGACAGGCTGCAGATACGCAGTATTTT. It translates to CASDGQAADTQYF.

This clone was detected a few times. This chain joins TRBV6-1 and TRBJ1-4; D remains ambiguous. This CDR3 has 16 residues. Trimming pared 2 bases from V and 0 bases from J, leaving 10 bases between. CDR1 is MNHNS and CDR2 is SASEGT in the germline V gene. The CDR3: CASSEHAGSTNEKLFF. The CDR3 DNA reads TGTGCCAGCAGTGAACACGCCGGATCAACTAATGAAAAACTGTTTTTT.

CDR3 protein: CASSFGGGGDGYTF. CDR3 coding DNA: TGCGCCAGCAGCTTTGGTGGTGGTGGGGACGGCTACACCTTC. The chain uses TRBV5-1 and TRBJ1-2; TRBD1 might be the D (5 bases). Germline lookup yields CDR1 SGHRS and CDR2 YFSETQ. Trimming removed 2 bases from V and 8 bases from J, with 16 bases in between. CDR3 size: 14 residues.

The V call is TRBV20-1, the J call TRBJ2-5; D is unresolved. The CDR3 is made up of 10 amino acids. Per germline, CDR1 DFQATT and CDR2 SNEGSKA (reference sequence). V dropped 7 bases and J dropped 3 bases, with 6 bases sitting between them. The CDR3 protein is CSVGEETQYF. The CDR3 nucleotides are TGCAGTGTTGGGGAAGAGACCCAGTACTTC.

The chain links TRBV7-9 to TRBJ1-2, with TRBD1 matching over 9 bases. V shed 6 bases and J 4 bases; nucleotides not matched to a gene: 6. CDR1 and CDR2 from the germline V gene are SEHNR and FQNEAQ (reference sequence). The CDR3 runs to 14 residues. CDR3 nucleotide sequence: TGTGCCAGCAGTCTACAGGGGGCCGGCTATGGCTACACCTTC. This gives the protein CASSLQGAGYGYTF.

This chain uses TRBV5-1 with TRBJ1-2, with 7 bases that match TRBD1. Looked up from germline, CDR1 is SGHRS and CDR2 is YFSETQ. With 4 bases clipped from V and 8 bases from J, the junction kept 11 bases outside the gene matches. CDR3 length equals 14 residues. The CDR3 nucleotides read TGCGCCAGCAGCCCGGGGCAGGGGGAACACGGCTACACCTTC. It yields the protein CASSPGQGEHGYTF.

The J gene is TRBJ2-1, the V gene TRBV24-1; TRBD2 might be the D (7 bases). V was pared by 1 base and J by 0 bases, with 9 bases between. The germline V gene encodes CDR1 KGHDR and CDR2 SFDVKD. The CDR3 is 16 residues long. The CDR3 DNA reads TGTGCCACCAGTGATTTAGGGGGGGCCTCCTACAATGAGCAGTTCTTC. The encoded protein is CATSDLGGASYNEQFF.

This rearrangement joins TRBV7-9 to TRBJ2-2, with TRBD1 as a possible D gene (5 bases). The CDR3 contains 17 residues. V was cut by 2 bases and J by 5 bases, with 18 bases left in between. In germline, CDR1 is SEHNR, CDR2 FQNEAQ (reference sequence). The CDR3 loop reads CASSLPPVGRETGELFF. In DNA, the CDR3 is TGTGCCAGCAGCTTACCTCCTGTCGGCAGGGAAACCGGGGAGCTGTTTTTT.

This chain uses TRBV3-1 (or the pseudogene TRBV3-2) with TRBJ1-4; no firm D call. The CDR3 is 12 amino acids. CDR1 and CDR2 from the germline V gene are LGHDT and YNNKEL (reference sequence). Trimming left V 2 bases short and J 2 bases short, with 0 bases between. In DNA form, the CDR3 reads TGTGCCAGCAGCCAAACTAATGAAAAACTGTTTTTT. Translation: CASSQTNEKLFF.

V is TRBV7-2 and J is TRBJ2-1; D not resolved. The ends were cut back, 3 bases at V and 2 bases at J, with 14 bases in the middle. CDR1 and CDR2 (germline): SGHTA, FQGNSA. CDR3 length: 16 amino acids. CDR3 coding DNA: TGTGCCAGCAGCTTGGGCGCGGAACGTACCTACAATGAGCAGTTCTTC. It specifies CASSLGAERTYNEQFF.

The gene calls are TRBV4-2 and TRBJ2-3, with 10 bases fitting TRBD2. This CDR3 has 15 amino acids. J lost 2 bases, V lost 6 bases, and 5 bases had no gene match. The germline V gene encodes CDR1 LGHNA and CDR2 YNFKEQ. CDR3 sequence reads: CASRRSGGVTDTQYF. DNA of the CDR3: TGTGCCAGCAGACGAAGCGGGGGGGTCACAGATACGCAGTATTTT.

The V call is TRBV5-1, the J call TRBJ2-1, with 14 positions matching TRBD2. The V and J ends lost 2 bases and 5 bases, in that order; junction bases with no gene match: 3. The CDR3 runs to 16 residues. Germline-derived CDR1 and CDR2 are SGHRS and YFSETQ. The CDR3 nucleotides are TGCGCCAGCAGCTTTGGACTAGCGGGGGGCAACAATGAGCAGTTCTTC. It specifies CASSFGLAGGNNEQFF.

This sequence joins TRBV25-1 and TRBJ2-1; TRBD1 aligns across 8 bases. This CDR3 region has 15 residues. With 8 bases clipped from V and 5 bases from J, the junction kept 11 bases outside the gene matches. CDR1 and CDR2 from the germline V gene are MGHDK and SYGVNS. CDR3 bases: TGTGCCAGCCCTCCGGGACAGGTGAACGACAATGAGCAGTTCTTC. Translating gives CASPPGQVNDNEQFF. Together with reference TRBV25-1 and TRBJ2-1, the CDR3 gives the full variable domain: EADIYQTPRYLVIGTGKKITLECSQTMGHDKMYWYQQDPGMELHLIHYSYGVNSTEKGDLSSESTVSRIRTEHFPLTLESARPSHTSQYLCASPPGQVNDNEQFFGPGTRLTVL.

The chain is built from TRBV5-1 and TRBJ1-2; D remains ambiguous. The CDR3 has 14 amino acids. The germline V gene has CDR1 SGHRS and CDR2 YFSETQ. Trimming took 2 bases from V and 1 from J, leaving 9 bases between them. CDR3 amino acids: CASSLGDYNYGYTF. CDR3 nucleotides: TGCGCCAGCAGCTTAGGTGATTATAACTATGGCTACACCTTC. The variable domain in full, with the rest retrieved from reference TRBV5-1 and TRBJ1-2, is KAGVTQTPRYLIKTRGQQVTLSCSPISGHRSVSWYQQTPGQGLQFLFEYFSETQRNKGNFPGRFSGRQFSNSRSEMNVSTLELGDSALYLCASSLGDYNYGYTFGSGTRLTVV.

This chain uses TRBV6-6 with TRBJ1-4; 9 bases are shared with TRBD1. The CDR3 runs to 16 residues. Unmatched junction bases numbered 3, after V lost 4 bases and J lost 0 bases. CDR1 MNHNY and CDR2 SVGAGI come from the germline V gene (reference sequence). The CDR3 DNA follows: TGTGCCAGCAGTTCGGGACAGGGTGCAACTAATGAAAAACTGTTTTTT. Amino acids: CASSSGQGATNEKLFF.

This clone was detected only once. As DNA, the CDR3 is TGTGCCTGGGACAGGGGAGGAGATACGCAGTATTTT. Translating gives CAWDRGGDTQYF. J is TRBJ2-3 and V is TRBV30; TRBD1 agrees at 8 bases. V lost 5 bases to trimming and J lost 5 bases; unmatched junction nucleotides: 3. Germline CDR1 and CDR2: GTSNPN and SVGIG (reference sequence). This CDR3 comprises 12 residues.

This clone was picked up one time. The chain employs TRBV7-9 and TRBJ2-1, with 8 positions matching TRBD2. V lost 5 bases, J lost 14 bases, and 14 bases stayed unmatched. Germline lookup yields CDR1 SEHNR and CDR2 FQNEAQ (reference sequence). There are 14 residues in the CDR3. DNA for the CDR3: TGTGCCAGCAGCCGCAGCAGCGACGGGACTAGAGAGTTCTTC. Residues: CASSRSSDGTREFF.

This clone appeared a single time. The chain uses TRBV6-2 or TRBV6-3 and TRBJ1-2; 9 nucleotides agree with TRBD1. The V gene's germline CDR1 is MNHEY and CDR2 SVGEGT. J was trimmed by 6 bases and V by 0 bases; bases with no gene match: 5. CDR3 length: 15 residues. CDR3 sequence reads: CASSYSAGQGHGYTF. CDR3 bases: TGTGCCAGCAGTTACTCCGCGGGACAGGGTCATGGCTACACCTTC.

The chain uses TRBV29-1 and TRBJ1-1; D not resolved. Germline assignment: CDR1 SQVTM and CDR2 ANQGSEA. The CDR3 consists of 12 residues. With 0 bases removed from V and 8 bases from J, the gap between germline ends came to 10 bases. This CDR3 is CSVEERVREAFF. The DNA for the CDR3 is TGCAGCGTTGAAGAGCGGGTCAGAGAAGCTTTCTTT.

The V gene is TRBV28, the J gene TRBJ1-1, with TRBD1 identical over 9 bases. The CDR3 length is 13 residues. In germline, CDR1 is MDHEN, CDR2 SYDVKM. The V gene end was trimmed by 6 bases and the J gene end by 5 bases; junction bases not matched to a gene: 4. The CDR3 coding sequence is TGTGCCAGCAGCCAACAGGGGGCAACTGAAGCTTTCTTT. Amino acids: CASSQQGATEAFF.

The rearrangement uses TRBV2 and TRBJ2-3, with D uncertain. The CDR3 is 13 residues long. With 4 bases removed from V and 5 bases from J, the gap between germline ends came to 10 bases. The germline CDR1 and CDR2 sequences are SNHLY and FYNNEI. The CDR3 DNA is TGTGCCAGCAGTGGGACCCTTCTAGATACGCAGTATTTT. This translates into CASSGTLLDTQYF. The entire variable domain, with the rest obtained from reference TRBV2 and TRBJ2-3, is as follows: EPEVTQTPSHQVTQMGQEVILRCVPISNHLYFYWYRQILGQKVEFLVSFYNNEISEKSEIFDDQFSVERPDGSNFTLKIRSTKLEDSAMYFCASSGTLLDTQYFGPGTRLTVL.